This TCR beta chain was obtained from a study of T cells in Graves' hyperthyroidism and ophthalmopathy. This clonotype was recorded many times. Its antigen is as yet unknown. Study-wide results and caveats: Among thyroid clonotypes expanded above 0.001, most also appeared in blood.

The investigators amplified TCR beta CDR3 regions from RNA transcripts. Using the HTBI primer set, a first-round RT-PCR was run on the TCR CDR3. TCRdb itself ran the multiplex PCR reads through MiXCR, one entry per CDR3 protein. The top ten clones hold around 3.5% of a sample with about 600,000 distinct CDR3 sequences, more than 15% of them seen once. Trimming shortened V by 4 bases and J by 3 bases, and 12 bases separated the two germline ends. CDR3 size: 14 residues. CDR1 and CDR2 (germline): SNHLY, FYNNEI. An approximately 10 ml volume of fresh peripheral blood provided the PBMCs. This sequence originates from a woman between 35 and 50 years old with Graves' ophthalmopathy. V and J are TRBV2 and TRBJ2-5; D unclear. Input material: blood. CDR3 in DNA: TGTGCCAGCAGTGTTTCGCCCAGAAAAGAGACCCAGTACTTC. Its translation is CASSVSPRKETQYF.